The following is a TCR beta chain sequence with its context. The CDR3 covers 16 residues. The trim removed 5 bases at V and 5 bases at J, leaving 11 bases unmatched. Germline CDR1 and CDR2: SEHNR and FQNEAQ (reference sequence). Donors were grouped by their self-reported clinical history. All recovered Cohort 3 donors got two negative PCRs, got clearance, or saw symptom resolution. Method: immunoSEQ multiplex PCR; TCRdb's copy keeps in-frame clones and lacks some. The sample lists 260,000 or so clones, roughly 85% occurring once. The data belong to a study of blood T cell repertoires in COVID-19. Study-wide background: Collection of acute and convalescent COVID-19 samples took place in the United States, Italy and Spain. Sources were T cells, B-cell-depleted T cells, or PBMCs; the material itself was cDNA or gDNA.

This chain links TRBV7-9 with TRBJ2-5, with 10 positions matching TRBD1. The clonotype was recovered from a woman aged 45 to 65 who had recovered from COVID-19. Material: PBMCs or T cells enriched from blood (not recorded which). In DNA form, the CDR3 reads TGTGCCAGCAGCCCCATCGGGAGGGGACAGGGGGAGACCCAGTACTTC. This codes for CASSPIGRGQGETQYF.